The entry below describes one T cell receptor (beta chain). The table lists this clonotype with a few counts. Its binding antigen is unknown. No clone much larger than this one lies a single base away; base qualities are absent. Libraries were prepared through PCR. The sequencer listed for this sample is Illumina HiSeq 2500. To normalize quantification of the TCRbeta repertoire, the TCR libraries were built with molecular barcoding that relied on unique molecular identifiers. Using fastp trimming at Q25 and MiXCR clonotype assembly, TCRdb reanalyzed the public sequencing data and kept in-frame beta chains. All rows with the same CDR3 protein become a single entry with the most common DNA and genes. Present in this sample are about 600,000 distinct CDR3 sequences, 20% to 25% of which were seen just once. The top ten hold 12% to 15% of the sample. From a lookup of the germline V gene (reference sequence), CDR1 and CDR2 are DFQATT and SNEGSKA. Trimmed from V: 6 bases; trimmed from J: 0 bases; junction bases lacking a gene match: 9. Measured from the cysteine to the phenylalanine, the CDR3 is 17 residues long. The retained sequence is limited to the CDR3, 51 bases, with the frame set at the first base.

This entry belongs to a study of T-cell reconstitution after alpha-beta-depleted transplantation in children (dated by TCRdb to about 2016). A note on the overall study: Using TCR repertoire profiling, the study followed T-cell immune reconstitution in a quantitative way in children after TCRalphabeta/CD19-depleted allogeneic hematopoietic cell transplantation. The full study reports these points: In some patients, the high TCRbeta diversity seen at day 60 was put down to recipient T cells and intrathymic progenitors that had survived conditioning. The frequencies of hyperexpanded clones fell over the following months, and after one year, T-cell counts and TCRbeta diversity were mostly attributed to newly produced T cells. About two months after transplant, the apparently early recovery of alphabetaT-cell counts reportedly depended on just several hundred clones that had expanded rapidly and came from non-depleted graft cells.

Taken with the paper, the label for treatment or condition translates to: allogeneic hematopoietic cell transplantation with graft depleted of TCRalphabeta T cells and CD19 B cells. The transplant recipients were children given TCRalphabeta/CD19-depleted allogeneic hematopoietic cell grafts. The sequenced sample was PBMCs, mostly from graft donor cells, obtained 360 days after TCRalphabeta/CD19-depleted stem cell transplant. This clonotype was sampled from a boy under three years old who had a stem cell transplant for acute myeloid leukemia, so the T cells may come from the graft donor. The V and J segments used are TRBV20-1 and TRBJ1-5, and 12 junctional nucleotides match TRBD1. The nucleotides read TGCAGTGCCGGGCGGGACAGGGGGCCGAATAGCAATCAGCCCCAGCATTTT. The encoded protein is CSAGRDRGPNSNQPQHF.